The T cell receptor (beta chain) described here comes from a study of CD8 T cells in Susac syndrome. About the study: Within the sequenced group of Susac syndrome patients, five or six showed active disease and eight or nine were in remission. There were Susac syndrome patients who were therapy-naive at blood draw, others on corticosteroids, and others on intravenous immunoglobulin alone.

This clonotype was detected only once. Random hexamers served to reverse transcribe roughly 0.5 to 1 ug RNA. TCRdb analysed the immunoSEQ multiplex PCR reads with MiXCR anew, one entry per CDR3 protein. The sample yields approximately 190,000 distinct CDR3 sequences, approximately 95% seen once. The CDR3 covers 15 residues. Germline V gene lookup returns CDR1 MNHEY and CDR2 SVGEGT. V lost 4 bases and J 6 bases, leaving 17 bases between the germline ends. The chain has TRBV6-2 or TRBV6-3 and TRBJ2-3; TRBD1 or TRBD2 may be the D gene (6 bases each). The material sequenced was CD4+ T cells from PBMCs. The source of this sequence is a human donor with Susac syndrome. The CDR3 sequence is CASSSRMRGVDTQYF. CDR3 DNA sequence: TGTGCCAGCAGTTCCCGGATGAGGGGGGTCGATACGCAGTATTTT.